One sample yielded the 32 T cell receptor beta chains listed below, sequenced in a study of T cells in Graves' hyperthyroidism and ophthalmopathy. Researchers took RNA transcripts and amplified the TCR beta CDR3 regions from them. HTBI primers were used for first-round RT-PCR of the TCR CDR3. Each CDR3 protein is one row after TCRdb ran MiXCR on the multiplex PCR reads. The profile shows approximately 600,000 distinct CDR3 sequences, roughly 13% of them singletons. Sequences were obtained from blood. These receptors came from a woman in her 30s with Graves' hyperthyroidism that later progressed to Graves' ophthalmopathy.

This clonotype was seen ten or more times. J is TRBJ1-5 and V is TRBV28; D is unresolved. The germline gives CDR1 MDHEN, CDR2 SYDVKM. The CDR3 is 11 residues long. Trimming removed 5 bases from V and 3 bases from J, with 2 bases in between. CDR3 region: CASSDNQPQHF. In DNA, the CDR3 is TGTGCCAGCAGTGACAATCAGCCCCAGCATTTT.

The chain couples TRBV15 to TRBJ2-5; D not certain. V dropped 0 bases and J dropped 4 bases, with 9 bases sitting between them. The CDR3 spans 14 residues. Germline CDR1 and CDR2: LNHNV and YYDKDF (reference sequence). DNA of the CDR3: TGTGCCACCAGCAGAGATCAGGCTATAGAGACCCAGTACTTC. Translation: CATSRDQAIETQYF. Drawing the rest from reference TRBV15 and TRBJ2-5, the complete variable domain is DAMVIQNPRYQVTQFGKPVTLSCSQTLNHNVMYWYQQKSSQAPKLLFHYYDKDFNNEADTPDNFQSRRPNTSFCFLDIRSPGLGDTAMYLCATSRDQAIETQYFGPGTRLLVL.

At least ten counts were recorded for this clonotype. The chain combines TRBV12-5 with TRBJ1-3, with a possible D match to TRBD1 (5 bases). The CDR3 totals 20 residues. Trimming left V 0 bases short and J 1 base short, with 22 bases between. CDR1 is LGHNT, CDR2 FRNRAP, per germline. The CDR3 nucleotides read TGTGCTAGTGGTTTGGTCTTGATTGGGGGGGGACCCTCTTCTGGAAACACCATATATTTT. Translation gives CASGLVLIGGGPSSGNTIYF.

Concerning this clonotype: Since a much larger clone is just one base distant, this may be a read error. The CDR3 here is CATVLPARGNEQFF. CDR3 DNA sequence: TGTGCCACCGTTTTACCCGCCAGGGGCAATGAGCAGTTCTTC. This rearrangement joins TRBV11-3 to TRBJ2-1, with D perhaps matching TRBD1 (6 bases). Germline CDR1 SGHNT, CDR2 YENEEA. The CDR3 spans 14 residues. V was trimmed by 10 bases and J by 6 bases, leaving 19 bases between them.

In regard to this clonotype: The junction does not match germline at one end; this may be a read error. The chain combines TRBV3-1 with TRBJ1-1; a possible D gene is TRBD1 (6 bases). The CDR3 covers 14 residues. Germline CDR1 reads LGHDT; CDR2 reads YNNKEL (reference sequence). CDR3 sequence reads: CASSAGTLNTEASF. The DNA for the CDR3 is TGTGCCAGCAGCGCGGGGACACTGAACACTGAAGCTTCCTTT.

This clonotype was recorded many times. Written as DNA, the CDR3 is TGTGCCAGCACGGGCACAGGGGGCGGTATGTCGGGCTACACCTTC. Protein: CASTGTGGGMSGYTF. The genes are TRBV2 and TRBJ1-2; TRBD1 aligns across 9 bases. The V gene end was trimmed by 7 bases and the J gene end by 8 bases; junction bases not matched to a gene: 14. Per germline, CDR1 SNHLY and CDR2 FYNNEI. The CDR3 is 15 residues long. Supplemented by reference TRBV2 and TRBJ1-2, the full variable domain reads EPEVTQTPSHQVTQMGQEVILRCVPISNHLYFYWYRQILGQKVEFLVSFYNNEISEKSEIFDDQFSVERPDGSNFTLKIRSTKLEDSAMYFCASTGTGGGMSGYTFGSGTRLTVV.

This clonotype was counted many times. The chain recombines TRBV10-1 with TRBJ2-3; 9 bases are a match to TRBD1. Germline CDR1 WNHNN, CDR2 SYGVQD (reference sequence). The CDR3 is made up of 15 amino acids. After removal of 4 bases from V and 5 bases from J, the junction contained 7 bases not matched to a gene. CDR3 bases: TGCGCCAGCAGTGGGACAGGGGAGTCCGAAGATACGCAGTATTTT. Its translation is CASSGTGESEDTQYF.

This clonotype was counted at least ten times. The rearrangement links TRBV3-1 to TRBJ1-2; no firm D call. The CDR3 covers 14 residues. V was cut by 0 bases and J by 5 bases, with 10 bases left in between. Looked up from germline, CDR1 is LGHDT and CDR2 is YNNKEL (reference sequence). This CDR3 is CASSQDLGLYGYTF. The CDR3 nucleotides are TGTGCCAGCAGCCAAGATCTCGGGCTTTATGGCTACACCTTC.

This clonotype was detected many times. At one end the junction does not follow the germline gene, possibly because of a read error. The rearrangement uses TRBV10-3 and TRBJ2-1, with D tentatively TRBD1 or TRBD2 (5 bases each). CDR3 length: 12 residues. Germline V lookup: CDR1 ENHRY, CDR2 SYGVKD. The CDR3 region is CTISDSPEVQFF. CDR3 bases: TGTACCATCAGTGACAGTCCGGAGGTGCAGTTCTTC.

This clonotype has a handful of counts. It may be a read error: a sequence one base away is much more abundant. The V call is TRBV10-3, the J call TRBJ2-7; D gene uncertain. Per the germline V gene, CDR1 is ENHRY and CDR2 is SYGVKD. The CDR3 has 14 amino acids. Deletions cut 3 bases from V and 3 bases from J, with 12 bases between. CDR3 in DNA: TGTGCCATCAGTGAAGATGGAGAGAGCTACGAGCAGTACTTC. Its protein product is CAISEDGESYEQYF.

This chain uses TRBV20-1 with TRBJ2-2; 11 nucleotides align to TRBD2. CDR3 length equals 16 residues. Germline CDR1 is DFQATT and CDR2 is SNEGSKA (reference sequence). Germline trimming cut 1 base from V and 4 bases from J; bases unmatched to any gene: 5. The CDR3 reads CSARVTGTSGTGELFF. CDR3 coding DNA: TGCAGTGCTAGAGTTACCGGGACTAGCGGCACCGGGGAGCTGTTTTTT.

This clonotype was counted at least ten times. The chain recombines TRBV27 with TRBJ1-2; 7 bases are a match to TRBD1. This CDR3 is 13 amino acids long. Looked up from germline, CDR1 is MNHEY and CDR2 is SMNVEV (reference sequence). Trimming cost V 5 bases and J 7 bases; bases outside gene matches: 7. The CDR3 sequence is CASSPATGFGYTF. In DNA, the CDR3 is TGTGCCAGCAGTCCGGCGACAGGGTTTGGCTACACCTTC.

The rearrangement joins TRBV6-2 or TRBV6-3 to TRBJ2-1; TRBD2 aligns across 12 bases. V trimming: 4 bases; J trimming: 6 bases; junction bases outside the gene matches: 7. This CDR3 region has 16 residues. Per the germline V gene, CDR1 is MNHEY and CDR2 is SVGEGT. This chain's CDR3 is CASSSRLAGGTNEQFF. The CDR3 region has the DNA TGTGCCAGCAGTTCACGGCTAGCGGGAGGGACCAATGAGCAGTTCTTC.

The V gene is TRBV4-3, the J gene TRBJ1-2; weak D call: TRBD1 (6 bases). The CDR3 loop spans 15 amino acids. Trimming stripped 1 base from V and 8 bases from J, with 17 bases between. Germline assignment: CDR1 LGHNA and CDR2 YSLEER. CDR3 amino acids: CASSQVLTGRGGYTF. Written as DNA, the CDR3 is TGCGCCAGCAGCCAAGTCCTAACAGGGAGGGGCGGCTACACCTTC.

This chain uses TRBV3-1 with TRBJ1-2; unclear D gene. Germline V gene lookup returns CDR1 LGHDT and CDR2 YNNKEL (reference sequence). The CDR3 loop spans 14 amino acids. V lost 3 bases and J lost 5, with 13 bases in between. CDR3: CASSQNTPRYGYTF. The CDR3 DNA follows: TGTGCCAGCAGCCAGAATACACCGCGGTATGGCTACACCTTC.

The chain carries TRBV10-3 and TRBJ1-1, with unresolved D. This CDR3 comprises 15 residues. V dropped 5 bases and J dropped 5 bases, with 18 bases sitting between them. Germline values: CDR1 ENHRY, CDR2 SYGVKD. The CDR3 spells CAISRLGGVQTEAFF. In DNA form, the CDR3 reads TGTGCCATCAGTAGATTAGGCGGGGTTCAAACTGAAGCTTTCTTT.

This clonotype showed up many times. The CDR3 sequence: CASNPSGRDNEQFF. CDR3 nucleotides: TGTGCCAGCAACCCCAGCGGGAGGGACAATGAGCAGTTCTTC. The genes are TRBV27 and TRBJ2-1, with 10 nucleotides matching TRBD2. V shed 7 bases, J shed 5 bases, and the junction held 5 bases outside the gene matches. The CDR3 has 14 residues. CDR1 and CDR2 from the germline V gene are MNHEY and SMNVEV (reference sequence).

This clonotype came up many times. The V and J genes are TRBV12-3 or TRBV12-4 and TRBJ1-1; D not resolved. Trimming pared 3 bases from V and 8 bases from J, leaving 10 bases between. The CDR3 is made up of 12 amino acids. The CDR3 DNA follows: TGTGCCAGCAGTTTTACTCGGCAGGAAGCTTTCTTT. Encoded protein: CASSFTRQEAFF.

The chain joins TRBV4-2 to TRBJ2-5, with 14 bases aligning to TRBD2. CDR1 and CDR2 (germline): LGHNA, YNFKEQ. CDR3 size: 16 residues. The trim removed 0 bases at V and 4 bases at J, leaving 1 base unmatched. The CDR3 is CASSQDGLAGGETQYF. In DNA form, the CDR3 reads TGTGCCAGCAGCCAAGACGGACTAGCGGGAGGAGAGACCCAGTACTTC.

There are a few counts of this clonotype. The rearrangement uses TRBV20-1 and TRBJ2-1; D gene unclear. Trimming pared 5 bases from V and 4 bases from J, leaving 18 bases between. Germline CDR1 and CDR2: DFQATT and SNEGSKA (reference sequence). The CDR3 runs to 15 residues. CDR3 bases: TGCAGTGCTGGGGTGGTACACCCTTTTTACAATGAGCAGTTCTTC. Translation: CSAGVVHPFYNEQFF.

Comment on this clonotype: At one of its ends the junction is not consistent with the germline gene, which may arise from a read error. The rearrangement links TRBV2 to TRBJ1-1, with 7 bases aligning to TRBD1. CDR1 is SNHLY and CDR2 is FYNNEI in the germline V gene. There are 14 residues in the CDR3. The CDR3 DNA reads TGTGCCAACCTTTCGCAGGGGGGAGACACTGAAGCTCTCTTT. This translates into CANLSQGGDTEALF.

This clonotype has a handful of counts. The J gene is TRBJ2-2, the V gene TRBV3-1; 10 positions agree with TRBD1. V was clipped by 0 bases and J by 5 bases; unmatched bases: 0. CDR1 LGHDT and CDR2 YNNKEL come from the germline V gene (reference sequence). This CDR3 has 15 amino acids. In DNA, the CDR3 is TGTGCCAGCAGCCAAGAGGGACAGGGGACCGGGGAGCTGTTTTTT. It translates to CASSQEGQGTGELFF. Looking up the rest from reference TRBV3-1 and TRBJ2-2 gives the full variable domain: DTAVSQTPKYLVTQMGNDKSIKCEQNLGHDTMYWYKQDSKKFLKIMFSYNNKELIINETVPNRFSPKSPDKAHLNLHINSLELGDSAVYFCASSQEGQGTGELFFGEGSRLTVL.

There are many counts of this clonotype. The chain uses TRBV19 and TRBJ1-1; no clear D. The CDR3 is made up of 13 amino acids. V was clipped by 9 bases and J by 0 bases, with 11 bases between them. Germline CDR1 LNHDA, CDR2 SQIVND (reference sequence). CDR3 nucleotides: TGTGCCAGCTTGGCAGCAATGAACACTGAAGCTTTCTTT. Protein: CASLAAMNTEAFF.

This clonotype was counted only a few times. The chain has TRBV19 and TRBJ1-2; perhaps TRBD1 as D (5 bases). This CDR3 region has 14 residues. Germline V gene data show CDR1 as LNHDA and CDR2 as SQIVND (reference sequence). Trimming pared 7 bases from V and 4 bases from J, leaving 16 bases between. In DNA, the CDR3 is TGTGCCAGTATCCATGACAGTACTTCCTATGGCTACACCTTC. Protein product: CASIHDSTSYGYTF.

This clonotype has more than one count but fewer than ten. The chain links TRBV20-1 to TRBJ2-1; D is perhaps TRBD1 or TRBD2 (5 bases each). There are 14 residues in the CDR3. Trimming stripped 5 bases from V and 8 bases from J, with 19 bases between. Germline CDR1 reads DFQATT; CDR2 reads SNEGSKA (reference sequence). The CDR3 protein is CSARTGTKLYEQFF. DNA of the CDR3: TGCAGTGCTCGGACCGGGACGAAGCTTTATGAGCAGTTCTTC.

This clonotype occurred a few times. The rearrangement joins TRBV7-9 to TRBJ2-7; D is possibly TRBD2 (7 bases). The CDR3 spans 16 residues. CDR1 is SEHNR and CDR2 is FQNEAQ in the germline V gene (reference sequence). Trimming shortened V by 4 bases and J by 4 bases, and 20 bases separated the two germline ends. The CDR3 loop is CASSSWGGHSTYEQYF. In DNA, the CDR3 is TGTGCCAGCAGCTCCTGGGGGGGGCATTCCACGTACGAGCAGTACTTC.

There are a few counts of this clonotype. The chain combines TRBV27 with TRBJ2-2; no reliable D call. V was cut by 3 bases and J by 6 bases, with 14 bases left in between. Germline V gene lookup returns CDR1 MNHEY and CDR2 SMNVEV (reference sequence). CDR3 length equals 15 residues. The CDR3 DNA is TGTGCCAGCAGTTTCACTATCCCCTCCGCCGGGGAGCTGTTTTTT. Translated: CASSFTIPSAGELFF.

This clonotype has a count of ten or more. This chain links TRBV11-2 with TRBJ2-3; D might be TRBD1 (5 bases). V shed 5 bases and J shed 3 bases, with 15 bases lying between them. Germline CDR1 is SGHAT and CDR2 is FQNNGV. The CDR3 covers 15 residues. CDR3 sequence: CASSPVGQGTDTQYF. CDR3 in DNA: TGTGCCAGCAGCCCAGTAGGTCAGGGTACAGATACGCAGTATTTT.

A few counts support this clonotype. The chain couples TRBV10-3 to TRBJ1-2; TRBD1 agrees at 12 bases. The germline V gene has CDR1 ENHRY and CDR2 SYGVKD. Trimming cost V 2 bases and J 6 bases; bases outside gene matches: 4. CDR3 length equals 15 residues. Here the CDR3 DNA reads TGTGCCATCAGTGAGCGGGGACAGGGGGCGAATGGCTACACCTTC. Amino acids: CAISERGQGANGYTF.

The chain recombines TRBV12-3 or TRBV12-4 with TRBJ1-2; 7 bases fit TRBD1. J gave up 3 bases and V 5 bases, and 6 bases lay outside the gene matches. CDR3 length: 14 residues. CDR3 nucleotides: TGTGCCAGCAGTGACAGGGACGCTGACTATGGCTACACCTTC. Translation gives CASSDRDADYGYTF.

This clonotype came up many times. The chain employs TRBV2 and TRBJ2-1; 10 nucleotides align to TRBD1. Per germline, CDR1 SNHLY and CDR2 FYNNEI. V trimming: 7 bases; J trimming: 2 bases; junction bases outside the gene matches: 5. The CDR3 consists of 15 residues. CDR3 residues: CASTSTGGAYNEQFF. The CDR3 DNA reads as TGTGCCAGCACTTCGACAGGGGGCGCCTACAATGAGCAGTTCTTC.

As concerns this clonotype: A read error may produce the germline difference seen at one junction end. V usage is TRBV5-5 and J usage is TRBJ1-1; unclear D gene. Germline CDR1 SGHKS, CDR2 YYEKEE (reference sequence). The CDR3 is 14 residues long. CDR3 DNA sequence: TGCGCCAGCAGCCAACAGATAATTAACGCTGAAGCTTTCTTT. Translated, it gives CASSQQIINAEAFF.